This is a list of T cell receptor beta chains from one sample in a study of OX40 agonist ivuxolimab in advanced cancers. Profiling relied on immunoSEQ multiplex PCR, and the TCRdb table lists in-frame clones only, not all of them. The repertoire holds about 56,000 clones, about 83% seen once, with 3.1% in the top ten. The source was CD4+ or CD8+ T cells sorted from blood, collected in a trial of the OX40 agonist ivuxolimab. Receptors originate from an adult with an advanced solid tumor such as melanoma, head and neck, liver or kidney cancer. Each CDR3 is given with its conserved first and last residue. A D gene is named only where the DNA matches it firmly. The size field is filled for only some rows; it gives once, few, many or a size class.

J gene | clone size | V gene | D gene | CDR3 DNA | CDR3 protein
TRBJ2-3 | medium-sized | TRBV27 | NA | TGTGCCAGCCGTGGGGTCGCAGATACGCAGTATTTT | CASRGVADTQYF
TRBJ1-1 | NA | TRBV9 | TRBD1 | TGTGCCAGCAGCACTCAACAGGGGAGTTACACTGAAGCTTTCTTT | CASSTQQGSYTEAFF
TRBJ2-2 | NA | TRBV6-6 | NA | TGTGCCAGCAGTTACTGGACCTTAGGTTCCGGGGAGCTGTTTTTT | CASSYWTLGSGELFF
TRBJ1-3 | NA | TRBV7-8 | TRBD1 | TGTGCCAGCAGCCCAATCCGGGACAGGGGAAACACCATATATTTT | CASSPIRDRGNTIYF
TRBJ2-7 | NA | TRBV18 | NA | TGTGCCAGCTCACCAAGTATCTACGAGCAGTACTTC | CASSPSIYEQYF
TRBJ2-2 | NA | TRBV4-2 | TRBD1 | TGTGCCAGCAGCCAACTGGACAGGGATACCGGGGAGCTGTTTTTT | CASSQLDRDTGELFF
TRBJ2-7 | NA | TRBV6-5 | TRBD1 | TGTGCCAGCAGCACCGGGACAGGAGCCTCCTACGAGCAGTACTTC | CASSTGTGASYEQYF
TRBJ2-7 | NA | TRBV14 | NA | TGTGCCAGCAGCCAAGGCCCCGATAGACGGAGCTACGAGCAGTACTTC | CASSQGPDRRSYEQYF
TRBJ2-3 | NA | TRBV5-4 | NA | TGTGCCAGCATGCGGACGACGGCTAGCACAGATACGCAGTATTTT | CASMRTTASTDTQYF
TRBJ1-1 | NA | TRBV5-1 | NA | TGCGCCAGCAGGGAACAGACGAACACTGAAGCTTTCTTT | CASREQTNTEAFF
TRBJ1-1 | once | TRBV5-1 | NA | TGCGCCAGCAGCTACGGCAAAACCCCTGAAGCTTTCTTT | CASSYGKTPEAFF
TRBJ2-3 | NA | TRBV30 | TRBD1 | TGTGCCTGGACGATACAGGGGGCCGGCACAGATACGCAGTATTTT | CAWTIQGAGTDTQYF
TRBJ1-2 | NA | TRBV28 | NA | TGTGCCAGCAGCCGAAGGTGGGACTATGGCTACACCTTC | CASSRRWDYGYTF
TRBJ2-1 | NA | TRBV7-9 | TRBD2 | TGTGCCAGCAGCTTAGCTAGCGGGAGTCATTTAGGGCGTGAGCAGTTCTTC | CASSLASGSHLGREQFF
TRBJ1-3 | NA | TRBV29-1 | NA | TGCAGCGTTACAGGGCAGCTCTCTGGAAACACCATATATTTT | CSVTGQLSGNTIYF
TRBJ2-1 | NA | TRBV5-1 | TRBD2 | TGCGCCAGCAGCTTGGGACTAGCGGACTCCTACAATGAGCAGTTCTTC | CASSLGLADSYNEQFF
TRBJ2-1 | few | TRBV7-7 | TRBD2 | TGTGCCAGCAGCCCATCTAGCGGGAGCTACAATGAGCAGTTCTTC | CASSPSSGSYNEQFF
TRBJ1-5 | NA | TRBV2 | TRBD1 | TGTGCCAGCAGTGGGGGACAGGCAGTCAATCAGCCCCAGCATTTT | CASSGGQAVNQPQHF
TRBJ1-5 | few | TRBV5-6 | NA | TGTGCCAGCACCAATTGGGGACTTCTTACTAGCAATCAGCCCCAGCATTTT | CASTNWGLLTSNQPQHF
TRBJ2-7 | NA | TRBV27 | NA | TGTGCCAGCAGCCAGGGACACTCCCCGACCTACGAGCAGTACTTC | CASSQGHSPTYEQYF
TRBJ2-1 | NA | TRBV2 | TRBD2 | TGTGCCAGCAGTGAAGTTGGGGGGGGTGAGCAGTTCTTC | CASSEVGGGEQFF
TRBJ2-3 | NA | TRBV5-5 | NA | TGTGCCAGCAGCTTAGAGAGGGGCACAGATACGCAGTATTTT | CASSLERGTDTQYF
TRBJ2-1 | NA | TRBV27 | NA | TGTGCCGGCCACAATGAGCAGTTCTTC | CAGHNEQFF
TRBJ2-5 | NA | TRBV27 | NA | TGTGCCAGCAGTTTGCAGGGTTCGCAAGAGACCCAGTACTTC | CASSLQGSQETQYF
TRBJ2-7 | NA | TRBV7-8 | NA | TGTGCCAGCAGCTTTGGGGGTCTAACCTACTCCTACGAGCAGTACTTC | CASSFGGLTYSYEQYF
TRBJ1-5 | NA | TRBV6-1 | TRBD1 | TGTGCCAGCACCGGGACAGGGTCGGATCAGCCCCAGCATTTT | CASTGTGSDQPQHF
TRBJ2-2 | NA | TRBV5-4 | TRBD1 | TGTGCCAGCAGCTTGGCCAGGGGGCTAGGCGCCGGGGAGCTGTTTTTT | CASSLARGLGAGELFF
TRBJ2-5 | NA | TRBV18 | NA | TGTGCCAGCTCACCAGGGACCCTCCGGTACTTC | CASSPGTLRYF
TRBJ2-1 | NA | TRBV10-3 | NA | TGTGCCATCAGTGAGGCCCTCCGGGACACGAAGAATGAGCAGTTCTTC | CAISEALRDTKNEQFF
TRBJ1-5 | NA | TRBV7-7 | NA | TGTGCCAGCAGTCTTCACAAGGGAAGCAATCAGCCCCAGCATTTT | CASSLHKGSNQPQHF
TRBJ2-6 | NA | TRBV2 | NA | TGTGCCACCGGGGTCTCTGGGGCCAACGTCCTGACTTTC | CATGVSGANVLTF
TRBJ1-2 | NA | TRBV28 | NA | TGTGCCAGCAGTCCGGTGGGGGCGCAGGGCTATGGCTACACCTTC | CASSPVGAQGYGYTF
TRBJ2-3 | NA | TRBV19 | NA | TGTGCCAGTAGTTGGGCAGGGACCTCAACAGATACGCAGTATTTT | CASSWAGTSTDTQYF
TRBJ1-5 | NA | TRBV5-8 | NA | TGTGCCAGCAGCCCCCGTCCCGGGAGTCAGCCCCAGCATTTT | CASSPRPGSQPQHF
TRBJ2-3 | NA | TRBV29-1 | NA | TGCAGCGTCGTGCGGGACACAGATACGCAGTATTTT | CSVVRDTDTQYF
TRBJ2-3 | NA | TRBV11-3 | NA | TGTGCCAGCAGCTTAAGAGGTCCCCCCTCAGATACGCAGTATTTT | CASSLRGPPSDTQYF
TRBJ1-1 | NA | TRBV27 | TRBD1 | TGTGCCAGCAGTCGAGGACAGGGGTTGATTAACACTGAAGCTTTCTTT | CASSRGQGLINTEAFF
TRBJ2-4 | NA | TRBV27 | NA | TGTGCCAGCTCTAGGACAGTCCAAAACATTCAGTACTTC | CASSRTVQNIQYF
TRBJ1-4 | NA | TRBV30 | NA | TGTGCGTGGACGGGAGCAACCATGCGGGAAAAACTGTTTTTT | CAWTGATMREKLFF
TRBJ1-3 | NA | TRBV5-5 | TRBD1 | TGTGCCAGCAGCTGGGACAGCTCTGGAAACACCATATATTTT | CASSWDSSGNTIYF
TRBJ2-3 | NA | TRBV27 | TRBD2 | TGTGCCAGCAAGGGAGCGGGGGGTCGAGATACGCAGTATTTT | CASKGAGGRDTQYF
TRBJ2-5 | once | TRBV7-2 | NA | TGTGCCAGCAGCTTAGCGACACATCAAGAGACCCAGTACTTC | CASSLATHQETQYF
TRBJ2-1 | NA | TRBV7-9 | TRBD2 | TGTGCCAGCAGCCAACTAGCGGGAAAAAGTAATGAGCAGTTCTTC | CASSQLAGKSNEQFF
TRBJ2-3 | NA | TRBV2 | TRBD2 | TGTGCCAGCAGTTTAGCGGGGAGAATTGGTACGCAGTATTTT | CASSLAGRIGTQYF
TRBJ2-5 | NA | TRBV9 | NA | TGTGCCAGCAGCGTAGACCCTTCCAACGGGGAGACCCAGTACTTC | CASSVDPSNGETQYF